This T cell receptor (beta chain) emerged from a study of blood T cell repertoires in COVID-19. Across the whole study: Samples of COVID-19 (acute and convalescent) were obtained from the United States, Italy and Spain. Nucleic acid was either cDNA or gDNA, and it came from T cells, B-cell-depleted T cells, or PBMCs.

Per the authors' pipeline: Amplifying reference gene primers gave estimates of nucleated cell counts. The protocol was immunoSEQ multiplex PCR, while the TCRdb copy is restricted to in-frame clones and leaves out a portion. The V and J calls and the clone size are those of that table, but D and trimming were determined from the DNA. Of about 37,000 clones detected, 87% appear once; the ten largest clones hold 7% to 8.5%. Germline CDR1 is ENHRY and CDR2 is SYGVKD. The CDR3 spans 18 residues. Trimming took 2 bases from V and 4 from J; bases not matched to a gene: 6. This TCR was sampled from a human donor in a cohort sampled during active COVID-19. What was sequenced was peripheral blood. V usage is TRBV10-3 and J usage is TRBJ2-1; 15 bases agree with TRBD2. CDR3 nucleotides: TGTGCCATCAGTGAGAAGGGACTAGCGGGAGGTCGGTACAATGAGCAGTTCTTC. Translation gives CAISEKGLAGGRYNEQFF.